The 8 T cell receptor beta chains below were found in one sample sequenced in a study of cytomegalovirus exposure and HLA in healthy donors. The PCR contained 60 Vbeta and 13 Jbeta primers. The method was immunoSEQ multiplex PCR; TCRdb's version includes in-frame clones alone and lacks a portion of them. The repertoire holds 70,000 to 90,000 clones, with roughly four fifths as singletons. The source material was PBMCs. These receptors came from a male donor in good health and CMV-seropositive.

The rearrangement uses TRBV4-1 and TRBJ1-5; D gene ambiguous. CDR1 and CDR2 from the germline V gene are MGHRA and YSYEKL. V shed 1 base and J shed 1 base, with 8 bases lying between them. This CDR3 is built from 15 residues. The CDR3 DNA reads as TGCGCCAGCAGCCAAGTGGGCAGGAGCAATCAGCCCCAGCATTTT. Translating it yields CASSQVGRSNQPQHF.

The chain couples TRBV6-6 to TRBJ1-2; TRBD1 matches at 9 bases. The CDR3 length is 14 residues. V lost 2 bases and J lost 7; bases outside the gene matches: 5. Germline CDR1 reads MNHNY; CDR2 reads SVGAGI (reference sequence). Here the CDR3 reads CASSYVGDRVGYTF. The DNA for the CDR3 is TGTGCCAGCAGTTACGTTGGGGACAGGGTTGGCTACACCTTC.

The chain links TRBV25-1 to TRBJ2-1; D perhaps matches TRBD2 (5 bases). The germline gives CDR1 MGHDK, CDR2 SYGVNS. CDR3 length: 14 residues. V shed 3 bases and J shed 9 bases, with 15 bases lying between them. This CDR3 reads CASSEALLASEQFF. The CDR3 nucleotides are TGTGCCAGCAGTGAGGCACTCCTAGCAAGTGAGCAGTTCTTC.

This chain joins TRBV25-1 and TRBJ1-1; tentative D call: TRBD1 (6 bases). CDR3 size: 14 residues. Per germline, CDR1 MGHDK and CDR2 SYGVNS. Trimming took off 5 bases at V and 0 bases at J, with 10 bases between the two ends. This chain's CDR3 is CASSNRAMNTEAFF. The CDR3 nucleotides are TGTGCCAGCAGTAACAGGGCTATGAACACTGAAGCTTTCTTT.

This chain connects TRBV7-9 to TRBJ1-1; 8 bases match TRBD1. V was pared by 2 bases and J by 4 bases, with 6 bases of the junction left unmatched. CDR3 length: 15 residues. Germline assignment: CDR1 SEHNR and CDR2 FQNEAQ (reference sequence). The CDR3: CASSLLARGLTEAFF. CDR3 in DNA: TGTGCCAGCAGCTTATTGGCCAGGGGGCTCACTGAAGCTTTCTTT.

The CDR3 region is CAISEFGSSYEQYF. The CDR3 region has the DNA TGTGCCATCAGTGAGTTCGGGTCCTCCTACGAGCAGTACTTC. V gene TRBV10-3 combines with J gene TRBJ2-7; D uncertain. CDR3 length: 14 residues. Germline V lookup: CDR1 ENHRY, CDR2 SYGVKD. Trimming cost V 1 base and J 0 bases, with 7 bases left between them.

The chain recombines TRBV27 with TRBJ2-4; 13 positions agree with TRBD2. From germline, CDR1 is MNHEY and CDR2 SMNVEV (reference sequence). The J segment lost 3 bases and the V segment lost 5 bases, leaving 16 bases of the junction unmatched. This CDR3 has 20 amino acids. The CDR3 protein is CASSIPKTSGRIHVKNIQYF. CDR3 coding DNA: TGTGCCAGCAGTATTCCCAAGACTAGCGGGAGGATTCACGTCAAAAACATTCAGTACTTC.

This rearrangement joins TRBV7-9 to TRBJ1-6; no reliable D call. Germline CDR1 is SEHNR and CDR2 is FQNEAQ (reference sequence). This CDR3 is built from 14 residues. V gave up 5 bases and J gave up 11 bases, with 16 bases separating them. CDR3 DNA sequence: TGTGCCAGCAGCACAACTGACACTCGTCCACCCCTCCACTTT. Amino acids: CASSTTDTRPPLHF.